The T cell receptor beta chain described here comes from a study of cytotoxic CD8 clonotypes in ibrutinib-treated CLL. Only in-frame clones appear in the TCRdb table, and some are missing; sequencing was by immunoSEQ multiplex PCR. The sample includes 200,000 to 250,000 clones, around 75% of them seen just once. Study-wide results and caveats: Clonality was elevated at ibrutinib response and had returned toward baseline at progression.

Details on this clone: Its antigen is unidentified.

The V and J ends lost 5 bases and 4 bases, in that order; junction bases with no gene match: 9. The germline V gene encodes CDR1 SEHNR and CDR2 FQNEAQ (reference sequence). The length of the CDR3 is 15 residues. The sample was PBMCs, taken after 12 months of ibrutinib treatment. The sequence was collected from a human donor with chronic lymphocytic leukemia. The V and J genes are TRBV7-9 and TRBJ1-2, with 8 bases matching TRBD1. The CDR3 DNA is TGTGCCAGCAGCCTACCGGACAGGGACGGCTATGGCTACACCTTC. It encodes CASSLPDRDGYGYTF.